This T cell receptor beta chain was retrieved from a study of T-cell memory formation after mild COVID-19. As for the study in general: TCR clustering was largely donor specific.

Libraries for TCRalpha and TCRbeta carried sample barcodes and unique molecular identifiers via 5'RACE. Using its own MiXCR run on the 5' RACE reads, TCRdb lists one record per CDR3 protein. The table has about 560,000 distinct CDR3 sequences, about 20% seen once. Findings and limits, study-wide: Mainly CM and EM harbored the contracting CD4+ clones; mainly EMRA harbored the CD8+ ones. CD4+ bias marked clones expanding day 15 to 37, unlike balanced contracting clones.

Regarding this clonotype: Its cognate antigen is unknown.

The CDR3 runs to 16 residues. Germline V gene lookup returns CDR1 MGHDK and CDR2 SYGVNS. Deletions cut 3 bases from V and 4 bases from J, with 17 bases between. The clonotype originates from an adult woman who had mild COVID-19 (a few samples of this study predate the infection). Cell type and time point are not known. This chain links TRBV25-1 with TRBJ2-3; perhaps TRBD1 as D (6 bases). Sequenced sample: PBMCs or a T cell subset sorted from them (not recorded which). The CDR3 DNA is TGTGCCAGCAGTGAGGACCTATTCACAGGGTCAGATACGCAGTATTTT. Residues: CASSEDLFTGSDTQYF. The entire variable domain, with the rest obtained from reference TRBV25-1 and TRBJ2-3, is as follows: EADIYQTPRYLVIGTGKKITLECSQTMGHDKMYWYQQDPGMELHLIHYSYGVNSTEKGDLSSESTVSRIRTEHFPLTLESARPSHTSQYLCASSEDLFTGSDTQYFGPGTRLTVL.